Shown below are 8 T cell receptor beta chains from a single sample sequenced in a study of T cell repertoires in cytomegalovirus infection. TCRdb re-called the reads through MiXCR, storing one row per CDR3 protein. The sample consists of 350,000 to 450,000 distinct CDR3 sequences, 15% to 20% of them appearing once. Input material: PBMCs. The receptors were gathered from a human donor in good health (CMV status not recorded). Some clones in this sample may be carry-over from other donors' samples.

This clonotype was found a few times. This chain links TRBV5-4 with TRBJ2-1; D is possibly TRBD1 (5 bases). CDR1 and CDR2 (germline): SGHNT, YYREEE (reference sequence). The CDR3 length is 15 residues. V was trimmed by 0 bases and J by 0 bases, leaving 7 bases between them. CDR3 amino acids: CASSLERGSYNEQFF. The CDR3 nucleotides are TGTGCCAGCAGCTTGGAAAGGGGCTCCTACAATGAGCAGTTCTTC.

CDR3 region: CATSRDVAGDTDTQYF. In nucleotides, the CDR3 is TGTGCCACCAGCAGAGATGTAGCGGGAGACACAGATACGCAGTATTTT. V gene TRBV15 combines with J gene TRBJ2-3; 9 nucleotides align to TRBD2. With V trimmed by 0 bases and J by 2 bases, 3 bases remained unmatched. The CDR3 is 16 amino acids. Per germline, CDR1 LNHNV and CDR2 YYDKDF (reference sequence).

The rearrangement uses TRBV5-6 and TRBJ2-7; TRBD2 aligns across 8 bases. CDR1 and CDR2 (germline): SGHDT, YYEEEE. The CDR3 is made up of 17 amino acids. The J segment lost 1 base and the V segment lost 4 bases, leaving 13 bases of the junction unmatched. The CDR3 DNA reads TGTGCCAGCAGCCGGGGGGGCCGGGGGGCTGCATCCTACGAGCAGTACTTC. Amino acids: CASSRGGRGAASYEQYF.

The J gene is TRBJ1-1, the V gene TRBV5-4; D is undetermined. The CDR3 extends over 15 amino acids. CDR1 and CDR2 from the germline V gene are SGHNT and YYREEE (reference sequence). The ends were cut back, 5 bases at V and 7 bases at J, with 21 bases in the middle. Written as DNA, the CDR3 is TGTGCCAGCAGTCGGACGTCCTTCGGTGTGGATGAAGCTTTCTTT. This gives the protein CASSRTSFGVDEAFF.

This chain uses TRBV19 with TRBJ1-1, with D unclear. This CDR3 contains 16 residues. The germline V and J ends were trimmed by 3 bases and 0 bases, with 14 bases remaining between them. Germline V lookup: CDR1 LNHDA, CDR2 SQIVND (reference sequence). Here the CDR3 DNA reads TGTGCCAGTAGTATCCCATCGGGCCAAGTGAACACTGAAGCTTTCTTT. Its translation is CASSIPSGQVNTEAFF.

This clonotype was detected many times. The V and J genes are TRBV7-9 and TRBJ2-1; 15 bases are shared with TRBD2. The CDR3 is 17 residues long. CDR1 is SEHNR and CDR2 is FQNEAQ in the germline V gene (reference sequence). V lost 5 bases, J lost 5 bases, and 7 bases stayed unmatched. The CDR3 DNA sequence: TGTGCCAGCAGCAAGCTCGGACTAGCGGGAGGGAACAATGAGCAGTTCTTC. Protein sequence: CASSKLGLAGGNNEQFF.

There are many counts of this clonotype. The rearrangement links TRBV20-1 to TRBJ1-5; possible D gene TRBD1, 6 bases. The germline V and J ends were trimmed by 6 bases and 0 bases, with 12 bases remaining between them. This CDR3 is 14 amino acids long. Per the germline V gene, CDR1 is DFQATT and CDR2 is SNEGSKA (reference sequence). The CDR3 sequence: CSAQDRLSNQPQHF. The DNA for the CDR3 is TGCAGTGCGCAGGACAGACTTAGCAATCAGCCCCAGCATTTT.

Turning to this clonotype: A clone one base away is much larger, so this may be a read error. This sequence joins TRBV12-3 or TRBV12-4 and TRBJ2-7, with D perhaps TRBD1 (7 bases). V shed 2 bases and J shed 5 bases, with 10 bases lying between them. This CDR3 contains 13 residues. In nucleotides, the CDR3 is TGTGCCAGCAGTTTATTCAGGGGGGACGAGCAGTACTTC. As protein: CASSLFRGDEQYF.